This T cell receptor beta chain was recovered during a study of blood T cell repertoires in COVID-19. The ends were cut back, 3 bases at V and 2 bases at J, with 11 bases in the middle. Germline CDR1 reads SGHRS; CDR2 reads YFSETQ. The CDR3 consists of 14 residues. In the study's own analysis: Estimated nucleated cell counts came from reference gene primer amplification. Method: immunoSEQ multiplex PCR; TCRdb's copy keeps in-frame clones and lacks some. Clonal size and the V and J genes are those of that table, whereas D and trimming came from the DNA. This sample yields a few hundred thousand clones, of which more than 80% are seen a single time; 1.3% belongs to the top ten.

This TCR was sampled from a woman aged 25 to 39 with COVID-19, enrolled during active disease. Sequenced: peripheral blood. The rearrangement joins TRBV5-1 to TRBJ1-1; tentative D call: TRBD1 (6 bases). The CDR3 reads CASSSPDSNTEAFF. Written as DNA, the CDR3 is TGCGCCAGCAGCTCCCCGGACAGCAACACTGAAGCTTTCTTT. Based on the CDR3 plus reference TRBV5-1 and TRBJ1-1, the full variable domain is KAGVTQTPRYLIKTRGQQVTLSCSPISGHRSVSWYQQTPGQGLQFLFEYFSETQRNKGNFPGRFSGRQFSNSRSEMNVSTLELGDSALYLCASSSPDSNTEAFFGQGTRLTVV.